These 19 T cell receptor beta chains came from one sample sequenced in a study of identical twins. TCRdb used MiXCR to reprocess the 5' RACE reads, holding one entry per CDR3 protein. The table lists fewer than 650,000 distinct CDR3 sequences, 7.1% of them singletons. These data also formed part of another study, on yellow fever vaccine responses in identical twins.

Sequencing input: PBMCs. These receptors were collected from a woman under 30 in good health.

This clonotype appeared a few times. The J gene is TRBJ2-1, the V gene TRBV2, with 7 bases that match TRBD1. The V gene end was trimmed by 3 bases and the J gene end by 15 bases; junction bases not matched to a gene: 17. The CDR3 runs to 15 residues. Germline CDR1 is SNHLY and CDR2 is FYNNEI. The CDR3 here is CASSDPTGPGFTRFF. The CDR3 region has the DNA TGTGCCAGCAGTGATCCGACAGGGCCCGGCTTTACACGGTTCTTC.

This clonotype was observed a handful of times. The chain links TRBV5-1 to TRBJ1-6; D might be TRBD1 (5 bases). The V end lost 2 bases, the J end lost 7 bases, and 13 bases lay between the germline ends. The CDR3 runs 15 residues. Germline V gene lookup returns CDR1 SGHRS and CDR2 YFSETQ. The CDR3 sequence is CASSLYSAGNSPLHF. The DNA of the CDR3 is TGCGCCAGCAGCTTATATTCGGCAGGGAATTCACCCCTCCACTTT.

The genes are TRBV4-1 and TRBJ1-1; 8 nucleotides align to TRBD1. The CDR3 covers 17 residues. V shed 2 bases and J 1 base; nucleotides not matched to a gene: 9. Germline assignment: CDR1 MGHRA and CDR2 YSYEKL. The CDR3 loop reads CASSQQGAQKGNTEAFF. For the CDR3, the DNA is TGCGCCAGCAGCCAACAGGGGGCGCAAAAGGGGAACACTGAAGCTTTCTTT.

The chain employs TRBV15 and TRBJ2-7, with 8 bases lining up with TRBD2. This CDR3 has 15 amino acids. Germline V CDR1 and CDR2: LNHNV, YYDKDF (reference sequence). The junction had 8 bases not matched to a gene; V was cut back by 0 bases and J by 7 bases. The DNA of the CDR3 is TGTGCCACCAGCAGAGATCTTGGGACTAGTAGTGAGCAGTACGTC. Translation gives CATSRDLGTSSEQYV.

This clonotype was detected once. V and J are TRBV29-1 and TRBJ2-3; no reliable D call. Germline lookup yields CDR1 SQVTM and CDR2 ANQGSEA. CDR3 length: 11 amino acids. V dropped 7 bases and J dropped 2 bases, with 7 bases sitting between them. CDR3 in DNA: TGCAGCGCTACCACCACAGATACGCAGTATTTT. Translated: CSATTTDTQYF.

In its sample, this clonotype was seen a few times. The rearrangement uses TRBV28 and TRBJ1-5; D is possibly TRBD1 (5 bases). Germline CDR1 reads MDHEN; CDR2 reads SYDVKM. This CDR3 has 14 residues. Trimming shortened V by 1 base and J by 4 bases, and 8 bases separated the two germline ends. The CDR3 DNA follows: TGTGCCAGCAGTTTATTTGGGGGAAATCAGCCCCAGCATTTT. It yields the protein CASSLFGGNQPQHF.

In its sample, this clonotype was seen many times. This chain joins TRBV5-1 and TRBJ2-3, with no clear D. V shed 0 bases and J shed 2 bases, with 10 bases lying between them. The CDR3 totals 15 residues. Germline values: CDR1 SGHRS, CDR2 YFSETQ. Here the CDR3 reads CASSLADSLTDTQYF. CDR3 sequence (DNA): TGCGCCAGCAGCTTGGCCGATAGTCTCACAGATACGCAGTATTTT.

This clonotype was counted at least ten times. The V and J genes are TRBV20-1 and TRBJ2-1, with TRBD1 as a possible D gene (6 bases). The V gene's germline CDR1 is DFQATT and CDR2 SNEGSKA (reference sequence). With 2 bases removed from V and 9 bases from J, the gap between germline ends came to 11 bases. This CDR3 has 12 amino acids. CDR3 in DNA: TGCAGTGCTAGACAGGGGTTGGGTGAGCAGTTCTTC. Its protein product is CSARQGLGEQFF.

This rearrangement joins TRBV10-3 to TRBJ2-2; 9 bases are a match to TRBD1. Germline values: CDR1 ENHRY, CDR2 SYGVKD. With V trimmed by 6 bases and J by 4 bases, 9 bases remained unmatched. The CDR3 contains 16 residues. The CDR3 reads CAIREAGTGSTGELFF. CDR3 nucleotides: TGTGCCATCAGGGAAGCCGGGACAGGGAGCACCGGGGAGCTGTTTTTT.

This clonotype was found a few times. This sequence joins TRBV5-1 and TRBJ2-7; D unresolved. The germline gives CDR1 SGHRS, CDR2 YFSETQ. V was trimmed by 2 bases and J by 2 bases, leaving 8 bases between them. This CDR3 region has 13 residues. Here the CDR3 DNA reads TGCGCCAGCAGCTTCGAGGACCCCTACGAGCAGTACTTC. Its protein is CASSFEDPYEQYF.

In its sample, this clonotype was seen a few times. This chain joins TRBV9 and TRBJ2-7; 9 bases match TRBD1. CDR1 and CDR2 from the germline V gene are SGDLS and YYNGEE. J lost 4 bases, V lost 0 bases, and 2 bases had no gene match. The CDR3 is made up of 14 amino acids. The CDR3 region is CASSVADRGYEQYF. DNA of the CDR3: TGTGCCAGCAGCGTAGCGGACAGGGGATACGAGCAGTACTTC.

The V gene is TRBV10-3, the J gene TRBJ2-1; a possible D gene is TRBD2 (5 bases). Germline CDR1 and CDR2: ENHRY and SYGVKD. Trimming stripped 0 bases from V and 7 bases from J, with 7 bases between. CDR3 length: 13 residues. The DNA for the CDR3 is TGTGCCATCAGTGAGTCACTAGTGAATGAGCAGTTCTTC. Translated: CAISESLVNEQFF.

The chain joins TRBV7-9 to TRBJ1-1; no reliable D call. The CDR3 is made up of 13 amino acids. Trimming left V 7 bases short and J 5 bases short, with 14 bases between. Germline assignment: CDR1 SEHNR and CDR2 FQNEAQ (reference sequence). The CDR3 DNA reads as TGTGCCAGCAACTACCCTGCGCGGACTGAAGCTTTCTTT. This translates into CASNYPARTEAFF. Filled out from reference TRBV7-9 and TRBJ1-1, the complete variable domain reads DTGVSQNPRHKITKRGQNVTFRCDPISEHNRLYWYRQTLGQGPEFLTYFQNEAQLEKSRLLSDRFSAERPKGSFSTLEIQRTEQGDSAMYLCASNYPARTEAFFGQGTRLTVV.

This clonotype showed up many times. V and J are TRBV10-3 and TRBJ2-1; TRBD2 matches at 13 bases. Per germline, CDR1 ENHRY and CDR2 SYGVKD. V was pared by 6 bases and J by 9 bases, with 8 bases of the junction left unmatched. This CDR3 contains 15 residues. The CDR3 here is CAISAPGLAGPEQFF. The CDR3 bases are TGTGCCATCAGCGCACCGGGACTAGCGGGACCTGAGCAGTTCTTC.

The CDR3 protein is CASSWRTGPGTDTQYF. DNA for the CDR3: TGCGCCAGCAGTTGGCGGACAGGGCCTGGCACAGATACGCAGTATTTT. This chain uses TRBV5-1 with TRBJ2-3; 8 bases are a match to TRBD1. V gave up 5 bases and J gave up 1 base; unmatched junction bases: 9. The germline V gene has CDR1 SGHRS and CDR2 YFSETQ. This CDR3 region has 16 residues.

This clonotype came up a few times. This chain links TRBV6-1 with TRBJ2-2; D unresolved. The CDR3 has 14 amino acids. With 6 bases removed from V and 7 bases from J, the gap between germline ends came to 15 bases. Germline CDR1 is MNHNS and CDR2 is SASEGT. CDR3 nucleotide sequence: TGTGCCAGCAGCCCGCAGGAGAGGCACGGGGAGCTGTTTTTT. Translated: CASSPQERHGELFF.

This rearrangement joins TRBV6-4 to TRBJ2-1; 7 bases are a match to TRBD2. Germline V CDR1 and CDR2: MRHNA, SNTAGT. This CDR3 has 18 residues. Trimming cost V 4 bases and J 7 bases; bases outside gene matches: 19. The CDR3 spells CASSVSAGRLKINNEQFF. The DNA for the CDR3 is TGTGCCAGCAGTGTATCAGCGGGGAGGCTAAAAATAAATAATGAGCAGTTCTTC.

The chain joins TRBV12-3 or TRBV12-4 to TRBJ2-3, with a weak D call TRBD1 (5 bases). Trimming removed 6 bases from V and 2 bases from J, with 9 bases in between. CDR3 size: 13 residues. The CDR3 region is CASSGQLTDTQYF. Written as DNA, the CDR3 is TGTGCCAGCAGCGGACAACTCACAGATACGCAGTATTTT.

The chain recombines TRBV4-1 with TRBJ1-3; tentatively, D is TRBD1 (5 bases). The V gene's germline CDR1 is MGHRA and CDR2 YSYEKL. CDR3 length: 16 amino acids. The V and J ends lost 0 bases and 2 bases respectively, with 11 bases between them. The CDR3, as DNA: TGCGCCAGCAGCCAAGATCCAGGGCTAACTGGAAACACCATATATTTT. This sequence encodes CASSQDPGLTGNTIYF.